The clone carrying this T cell receptor (beta chain) was picked up many times. This record comes from a study of T-cell reconstitution after alpha-beta-depleted transplantation in children. The TCRbeta library incorporated unique molecular identifiers. TCRdb used MiXCR to reprocess the PCR reads, holding one entry per CDR3 protein. This table has some 200,000 distinct CDR3 sequences, around 8.9% appearing once. Specimen: PBMCs from the stem cell graft donor, collected from the stem cell graft. The clonotype originates from a human donor who donated a stem cell graft to a child with SCID.

The CDR3 DNA reads as TGTGCCAGCAGCCAAACAGGCTTCAGCTCCTACGAGCAGTACTTC. Translation: CASSQTGFSSYEQYF. The rearrangement links TRBV21-1 to TRBJ2-7. TRBV21-1 is noted as a pseudogene. This CDR3 region has 15 residues.